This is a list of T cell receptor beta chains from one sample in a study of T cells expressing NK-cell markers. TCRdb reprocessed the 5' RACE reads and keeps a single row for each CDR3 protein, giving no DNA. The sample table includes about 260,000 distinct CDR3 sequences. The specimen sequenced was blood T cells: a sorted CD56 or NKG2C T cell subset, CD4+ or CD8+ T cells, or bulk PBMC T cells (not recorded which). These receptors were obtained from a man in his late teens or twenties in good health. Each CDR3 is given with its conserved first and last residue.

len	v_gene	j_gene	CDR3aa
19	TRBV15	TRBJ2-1	CATSRRLAGEILRYNEQFF
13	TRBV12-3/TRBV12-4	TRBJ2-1	CASSLNFGGEEFF
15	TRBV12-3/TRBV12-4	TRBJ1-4	CASSFQGATNEKLFF
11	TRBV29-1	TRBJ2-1	CSVSDYNEQFF
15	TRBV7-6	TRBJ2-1	CASSSRDSPGNEQFF
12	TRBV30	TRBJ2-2	CAWAGGSGELFF
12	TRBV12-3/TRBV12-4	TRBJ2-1	CASSLAFRTEFF
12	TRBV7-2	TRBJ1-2	CASSFGAYGYTF
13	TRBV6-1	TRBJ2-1	CASSLGPHNEQFF
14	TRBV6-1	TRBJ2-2	CASSRTGGGGELFF
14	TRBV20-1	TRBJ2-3	CSASGGRVTDTQYF
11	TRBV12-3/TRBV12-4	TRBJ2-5	CASRMRETQYF
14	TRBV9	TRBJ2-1	CASSVEGLNNEQFF
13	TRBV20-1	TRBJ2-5	CSAPPGVEETQYF
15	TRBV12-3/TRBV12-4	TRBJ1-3	CASSLAGTAGNTIYF
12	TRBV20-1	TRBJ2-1	CSLSGTGGQQFF
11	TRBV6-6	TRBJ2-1	CASREVLKQFF
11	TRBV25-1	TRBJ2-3	CASSDTSSQYF
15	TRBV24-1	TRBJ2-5	CATSDLGGGQETQYF
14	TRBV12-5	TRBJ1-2	CASGFGGDSYGYTF
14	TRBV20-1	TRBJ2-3	CSARIRAPPDTQYF
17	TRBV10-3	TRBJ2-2	CAIKSSRELGRTGELFF
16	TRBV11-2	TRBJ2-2	CASSSTSGRANGELFF
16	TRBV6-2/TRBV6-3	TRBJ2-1	CASSYWGLADYNEQFF
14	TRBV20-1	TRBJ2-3	CSARVRGWADTQYF
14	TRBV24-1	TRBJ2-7	CATSDPGTGGVQYF
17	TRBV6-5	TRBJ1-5	CASSLRDRVYSNQPQHF
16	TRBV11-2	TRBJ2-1	CASSSIGLGVHNEQFF
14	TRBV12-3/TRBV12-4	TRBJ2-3	CASSRDTVTDTQYF
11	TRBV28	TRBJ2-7	CASSPRFEQYF
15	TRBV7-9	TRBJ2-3	CASSLWAGAADTQYF
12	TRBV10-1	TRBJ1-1	CASSTGSTEAFF
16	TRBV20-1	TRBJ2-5	CSAREAGLAGVGTQYF
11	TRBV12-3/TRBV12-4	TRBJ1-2	CASSNQDGYTF
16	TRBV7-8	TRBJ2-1	CVSSLVKPSGVNEQFF
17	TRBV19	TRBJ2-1	CASKELAGGALYNEQFF
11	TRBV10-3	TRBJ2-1	CASGAANEQFF
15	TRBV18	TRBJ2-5	CASSPRRQGQETQYF
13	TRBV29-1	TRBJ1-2	CSVELGIGYGYTF
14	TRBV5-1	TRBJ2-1	CASSFGEGGNEQFF
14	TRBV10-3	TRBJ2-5	CATRGQAPQETQYF
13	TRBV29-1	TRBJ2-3	CSLGQGSTDTQYF
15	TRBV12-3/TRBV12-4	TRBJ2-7	CASSFGRNPSYEQYF
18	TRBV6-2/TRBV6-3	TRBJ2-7	CASRPRVGRQTPRYEQYF
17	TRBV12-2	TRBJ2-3	CASRRRLAGTSTDTQYF